The clone carrying this T cell receptor beta chain qualifies as hyperexpanded (1% or more). Peptide pools at approximately 1 ug/mL each stimulated CFSE-labeled PBMCs over a 6-day culture. Unfixed live CD56-CD19-CD16-CD3+CD4+ CFSE-low cells were sorted as proliferating CD4 T cells. The record originates from a study of Japanese encephalitis immunity and Zika vaccine responses. Study-wide points: CD8 T cell responses to ZIKV peptide pools were very low.

Germline V gene sequence: CDR1 SGDLS, CDR2 YYNGEE. CDR3 length: 15 amino acids. The V gene end was trimmed by 3 bases and the J gene end by 7 bases; junction bases not matched to a gene: 5. MiXCR, applied by TCRdb to the 5' RACE reads, yields one record per CDR3 protein. In the table there are around 340 distinct CDR3 sequences, roughly 4% of which are singletons. V usage is TRBV9 and J usage is TRBJ2-1, with 12 bases that match TRBD2. The source of this sequence is an adult woman who received an inactivated Zika virus vaccine. The sample consisted of antigen-activated CD4+ T cells from blood, cultured, taken during a Zika inactivated vaccine study. The CDR3 DNA reads as TGTGCCAGCAGCGCGACTAGCGGGGGTCTGAATGAGCAGTTCTTC. Translation: CASSATSGGLNEQFF.